The 28 T cell receptor beta chains listed next were all sequenced from one sample in a study of shared clonotypes between healthy human individuals (dated by TCRdb to the early 2020s). CD8 naive samples consisted of CD45RO-negative cells that were positively selected for CCR7, yielding a CD45RA+CCR7+ population without TemRA cells. Libraries came from the immunoSEQ multiplex PCR assay. Here the immuneACCESS table is served through TCRdb, limited to in-frame sequences with V and J called. Missing clones are a known gap in these copies; in checked studies unresolved V genes cover under half, and the rest lacks a known reason. This sample lists nearly 2 million clones; over 85% were detected once. More than 0.9% of the sample comes from the top ten. Sample: naive CD8+ T cells sorted from blood. Taken with the paper, the label for cell subset or site translates to: CD45RA+CCR7+. Every receptor here comes from a man aged 18 to 29 in good health.

As concerns this clone: The same CDR3 is also encoded by other DNA sequences in this sample. The rearrangement links TRBV9 to TRBJ2-2; D remains ambiguous. The CDR3 sequence is 15 residues long. Germline CDR1 and CDR2: SGDLS and YYNGEE. The ends were cut back, 2 bases at V and 2 bases at J, with 10 bases in the middle. The CDR3 DNA is TGTGCCAGCAGCGTGGGAACATCAAACACCGGGGAGCTGTTTTTT. It is translated as CASSVGTSNTGELFF.

The chain couples TRBV6-5 to TRBJ1-2; D ambiguous. Germline V gene sequence: CDR1 MNHEY, CDR2 SVGAGI. Trimming took 5 bases from V and 2 from J, leaving 6 bases between them. There are 12 residues in the CDR3. The DNA for the CDR3 is TGTGCCAGCAGTGACGGCAACTATGGCTACACCTTC. Protein product: CASSDGNYGYTF.

J is TRBJ2-1 and V is TRBV5-1; D gene uncertain. Germline values: CDR1 SGHRS, CDR2 YFSETQ. Between the trimmed V and J ends, which lost 5 bases and 6 bases, there was a span of 15 bases. The CDR3 has 14 residues. In nucleotides, the CDR3 is TGCGCCAGCAGGGTATCACAGCCGATCAATGAGCAGTTCTTC. It codes for CASRVSQPINEQFF. The variable domain in full, completed from reference TRBV5-1 and TRBJ2-1, reads KAGVTQTPRYLIKTRGQQVTLSCSPISGHRSVSWYQQTPGQGLQFLFEYFSETQRNKGNFPGRFSGRQFSNSRSEMNVSTLELGDSALYLCASRVSQPINEQFFGPGTRLTVL.

V usage is TRBV7-9 and J usage is TRBJ1-4; TRBD1 might be the D (6 bases). The V and J ends lost 1 base and 4 bases respectively, with 10 bases between them. CDR1 is SEHNR and CDR2 is FQNEAQ in the germline V gene (reference sequence). This CDR3 region has 15 residues. The CDR3 reads CASSLVGGVNEKLFF. The CDR3 DNA follows: TGTGCCAGCAGCTTAGTCGGGGGCGTTAATGAAAAACTGTTTTTT.

A single count supports this clone. This chain links TRBV25-1 with TRBJ2-1; D remains unclear. The CDR3 has 13 residues. V lost 6 bases to trimming and J lost 3 bases, with 9 bases between them. Germline CDR1 MGHDK, CDR2 SYGVNS. CDR3 nucleotides: TGTGCCAGCAGCTACGGAAACTACAATGAGCAGTTCTTC. Translation: CASSYGNYNEQFF.

The chain is built from TRBV6-5 and TRBJ2-5, with D perhaps being TRBD1 or TRBD2 (5 bases each). Trimming removed 0 bases from V and 3 bases from J, with 11 bases in between. The V gene's germline CDR1 is MNHEY and CDR2 SVGAGI. CDR3 length: 15 amino acids. The CDR3 bases are TGTGCCAGCAGTTACTCGAGGGGTGGCGAAGAGACCCAGTACTTC. Its protein is CASSYSRGGEETQYF.

The chain combines TRBV5-4 with TRBJ2-7, with TRBD1 matching over 11 bases. This CDR3 has 17 amino acids. Germline assignment: CDR1 SGHNT and CDR2 YYREEE (reference sequence). Trimming took 4 bases from V and 3 from J; bases not matched to a gene: 12. Here the CDR3 reads CASSHGTGGTFVYEQYF. The CDR3 DNA reads as TGTGCCAGCAGCCACGGGACAGGGGGTACTTTTGTCTACGAGCAGTACTTC.

The CDR3: CASSLGLAGGEELFF. CDR3 nucleotides: TGTGCCAGCAGCTTAGGTCTAGCGGGAGGCGAGGAGCTGTTTTTT. This chain uses TRBV11-2 with TRBJ2-2; TRBD2 agrees at 11 bases. CDR1 and CDR2 (germline): SGHAT, FQNNGV. J gave up 10 bases and V 1 base, and 5 bases lay outside the gene matches. This CDR3 has 15 residues.

The chain combines TRBV28 with TRBJ2-5, with no clear D. The CDR3 is 13 residues long. Trimming pared 3 bases from V and 2 bases from J, leaving 7 bases between. Germline V lookup: CDR1 MDHEN, CDR2 SYDVKM. This chain's CDR3 is CASSFWDQETQYF. The CDR3 DNA is TGTGCCAGCAGTTTTTGGGATCAAGAGACCCAGTACTTC.

This rearrangement joins TRBV7-9 to TRBJ2-1, with 9 bases fitting TRBD1. The germline V gene has CDR1 SEHNR and CDR2 FQNEAQ (reference sequence). The CDR3 has 16 amino acids. The V and J ends lost 5 bases and 4 bases, in that order; junction bases with no gene match: 9. CDR3 sequence reads: CASSPATGGDYNEQFF. The CDR3 coding sequence is TGTGCCAGCAGCCCAGCGACAGGGGGAGATTACAATGAGCAGTTCTTC. Full variable domain (rest looked up from reference TRBV7-9 and TRBJ2-1): DTGVSQNPRHKITKRGQNVTFRCDPISEHNRLYWYRQTLGQGPEFLTYFQNEAQLEKSRLLSDRFSAERPKGSFSTLEIQRTEQGDSAMYLCASSPATGGDYNEQFFGPGTRLTVL.

This clone has a handful of counts. Distinct nucleotide sequences in the sample also encode this CDR3. This chain uses TRBV14 with TRBJ1-1; TRBD1 matches 7 bases. The CDR3 spans 13 residues. Germline V gene lookup returns CDR1 SGHDN and CDR2 FVKESK. The V gene end was trimmed by 1 base and the J gene end by 5 bases; junction bases not matched to a gene: 1. The chain's CDR3 is CASSQGQGTEAFF. CDR3 in DNA: TGTGCCAGCAGCCAAGGACAGGGAACTGAAGCTTTCTTT.

This clone came up once. The chain is built from TRBV6-5 and TRBJ2-7, with 8 positions matching TRBD2. This CDR3 comprises 14 residues. Per the germline V gene, CDR1 is MNHEY and CDR2 is SVGAGI. V shed 4 bases, J shed 7 bases, and the junction held 9 bases outside the gene matches. The chain's CDR3 is CASSFREGLREQYF. CDR3 DNA sequence: TGTGCCAGCAGTTTCCGGGAGGGCCTGAGGGAGCAGTACTTC.

Concerning this clone itself: The same CDR3 can be traced to other DNA sequences in this sample. The CDR3 bases are TGTGCCAGCAGCTTGGGATTCGCTGAAGCTTTCTTT. It specifies CASSLGFAEAFF. The chain carries TRBV13 and TRBJ1-1; D uncertain. The V gene lost 3 bases and the J gene lost 6 bases, with 8 bases spanning the gap. The CDR3 spans 12 residues. Germline assignment: CDR1 PRHDT and CDR2 FYEKMQ (reference sequence). The variable domain in full, with the rest retrieved from reference TRBV13 and TRBJ1-1, is AAGVIQSPRHLIKEKRETATLKCYPIPRHDTVYWYQQGPGQDPQFLISFYEKMQSDKGSIPDRFSAQQFSDYHSELNMSSLELGDSALYFCASSLGFAEAFFGQGTRLTVV.

The CDR3 protein is CASSWTENTEAFF. CDR3 nucleotide sequence: TGCGCCAGCAGTTGGACAGAAAACACTGAAGCTTTCTTT. The chain has TRBV4-3 and TRBJ1-1, with a weak D call TRBD1 (6 bases). This CDR3 spans 13 amino acids. The V end was cut by 6 bases, the J end by 2 bases, with 10 bases between. In germline, CDR1 is LGHNA, CDR2 YSLEER.

As concerns this clone: In the same sample, other DNA sequences code for this CDR3. The rearrangement links TRBV10-3 to TRBJ2-1; 10 bases map to TRBD1. After removal of 10 bases from V and 5 bases from J, the junction contained 2 bases not matched to a gene. There are 12 residues in the CDR3. Germline values: CDR1 ENHRY, CDR2 SYGVKD. Written as DNA, the CDR3 is TGTGCCACGGACAGGGGGGACAATGAGCAGTTCTTC. Translated: CATDRGDNEQFF.

The rearrangement joins TRBV4-3 to TRBJ2-1, with 7 nucleotides matching TRBD1. With V trimmed by 0 bases and J by 2 bases, 1 base remained unmatched. Germline V lookup: CDR1 LGHNA, CDR2 YSLEER. The CDR3 has 15 residues. The CDR3 region is CASSQETGTYNEQFF. The CDR3 coding sequence is TGCGCCAGCAGCCAAGAGACAGGGACCTACAATGAGCAGTTCTTC.

V usage is TRBV6-6 and J usage is TRBJ2-7, with a tentative D call TRBD1 (6 bases). The V gene lost 0 bases and the J gene lost 4 bases, with 10 bases spanning the gap. Germline CDR1 reads MNHNY; CDR2 reads SVGAGI (reference sequence). The CDR3 spans 14 residues. In nucleotides, the CDR3 is TGTGCCAGCAGTTACTCGTCGGGACAATACGAGCAGTACTTC. Amino acid sequence: CASSYSSGQYEQYF.

Details on this clone: Relative to the germline gene, one junction end is altered; a read error may explain this. This sequence joins TRBV7-7 and TRBJ2-1; D perhaps matches TRBD2 (5 bases). Germline V gene data show CDR1 as SSHAT and CDR2 as FNYEAQ (reference sequence). This CDR3 has 16 residues. This chain's CDR3 is CASSLNEGPPYNEQFF. Written as DNA, the CDR3 is TGTGCTAGCAGCTTAAATGAGGGTCCCCCCTACAATGAGCAGTTCTTC.

This clone appeared once. The rearrangement links TRBV9 to TRBJ2-2; TRBD2 matches at 11 bases. CDR1 is SGDLS, CDR2 YYNGEE, per germline. Germline trimming cut 4 bases from V and 1 base from J; bases unmatched to any gene: 12. This CDR3 comprises 19 residues. CDR3 in DNA: TGTGCCAGCAGCATCTCCCCCACCGGGACTAGCGGGAACACCGGGGAGCTGTTTTTT. It yields the protein CASSISPTGTSGNTGELFF.

The rearrangement links TRBV6-5 to TRBJ2-5; no definite D call. This CDR3 has 14 amino acids. Trimming left V 7 bases short and J 2 bases short, with 14 bases between. The germline V gene encodes CDR1 MNHEY and CDR2 SVGAGI. CDR3 nucleotide sequence: TGTGCCAGCACCTCCTCTTCGGAGCAAGAGACCCAGTACTTC. This sequence encodes CASTSSSEQETQYF.

The CDR3 here is CASSSLTVTYEQYF. Here the CDR3 DNA reads TGTGCCAGCAGTTCCTTGACGGTGACCTACGAGCAGTACTTC. The gene calls are TRBV6-6 and TRBJ2-7, with no clear D. Trimming took off 4 bases at V and 2 bases at J, with 12 bases between the two ends. This CDR3 region has 14 residues. Germline CDR1 MNHNY, CDR2 SVGAGI (reference sequence).

V is TRBV4-1 and J is TRBJ2-2; D remains ambiguous. Trimming cost V 0 bases and J 6 bases, with 11 bases left between them. CDR1 and CDR2 from the germline V gene are MGHRA and YSYEKL. The CDR3 spans 15 residues. The CDR3 DNA sequence: TGCGCCAGCAGCCAAGATTTCCTGAGTTCCGGGGAGCTGTTTTTT. It encodes CASSQDFLSSGELFF.

The chain employs TRBV6-5 and TRBJ2-7; no clear D. V gave up 8 bases and J gave up 2 bases, with 13 bases separating them. The CDR3 covers 13 residues. Germline CDR1 MNHEY, CDR2 SVGAGI. The CDR3 nucleotides are TGTGCCAGCGATTGGTGTGGCCCCTACGAGCAGTACTTC. Residues: CASDWCGPYEQYF.

This rearrangement joins TRBV7-2 to TRBJ2-5, with 8 bases lining up with TRBD2. This CDR3 region has 17 residues. Germline CDR1 is SGHTA and CDR2 is FQGNSA. With V trimmed by 7 bases and J by 1 base, 14 bases remained unmatched. CDR3 nucleotides: TGTGCCAGCACCCCGGGGGGGCTTTACCCATTCCAAGAGACCCAGTACTTC. Residues: CASTPGGLYPFQETQYF.

In its sample, this clone was seen a few times. In the same sample, other DNA sequences code for this CDR3. The rearrangement uses TRBV5-6 and TRBJ2-7; D is undetermined. V lost 1 base and J lost 1, with 3 bases in between. Germline CDR1 and CDR2: SGHDT and YYEEEE. The CDR3 extends over 12 amino acids. The CDR3 sequence is CASSLLSYEQYF. CDR3 bases: TGTGCCAGCAGCTTGTTATCCTACGAGCAGTACTTC.

Turning to this clone: Other nucleotide sequences in the sample specify the same CDR3. V gene TRBV6-5 combines with J gene TRBJ2-2; D gene uncertain. This CDR3 comprises 14 residues. V shed 0 bases and J shed 3 bases, with 5 bases lying between them. CDR1 is MNHEY, CDR2 SVGAGI, per germline. CDR3 sequence reads: CASSYSSYTGELFF. CDR3 in DNA: TGTGCCAGCAGTTACTCTTCATACACCGGGGAGCTGTTTTTT.

V is TRBV25-1 and J is TRBJ2-5; D unresolved. Germline V CDR1 and CDR2: MGHDK, SYGVNS. CDR3 length: 16 amino acids. Between the trimmed V and J ends, which lost 1 base and 3 bases, there was a span of 15 bases. The CDR3 is CASSELEAIGKETQYF. CDR3 in DNA: TGTGCCAGCAGTGAATTAGAGGCTATCGGTAAAGAGACCCAGTACTTC.

The CDR3 DNA reads as TGTGCCAGCAGCTTTTACGGGGGGATCTACGAGCAGTACTTC. It translates to CASSFYGGIYEQYF. The chain is built from TRBV13 and TRBJ2-7; 7 positions agree with TRBD2. The CDR3 is made up of 14 amino acids. Germline loops: CDR1 PRHDT, CDR2 FYEKMQ (reference sequence). V shed 3 bases, J shed 3 bases, and the junction held 5 bases outside the gene matches.